Reported below is one TCR beta chain. Its cognate antigen has yet to be identified. No qualities accompany the bases; no much larger clone lies one base away. The sample is drawn from a study of graft-versus-host responses after intestinal transplantation (TCRdb year 2021). About the full investigation: The transplants that recipients got were multivisceral, liver-intestinal, or isolated intestinal. Instead of going to the commercial service, samples from a few later patients were sequenced in-house on an Illumina MiSeq and processed with MiXCR. Donor T cell macrochimerism was defined as a peak of at least 4% donor T cells among recipient peripheral blood mononuclear cells. The cohort enrolled about two dozen intestinal transplant recipients including one retransplant, and 3 patients lacking pretransplant specimens were excluded. Alloreactive clones were identified by sequencing pre-transplant mixed lymphocyte reaction products and comparing these products with unstimulated pre-transplant donor and recipient T cells. Every recipient was given anti-thymocyte globulin induction, then maintenance tacrolimus and steroids for roughly 3 years. Bulk TCR-beta CDR3 sequencing was used to track graft-versus-host and host-versus-graft alloreactive T cell clones in the graft, circulation and bone marrow after intestinal transplantation.

Bone marrow was aspirated after transplant from the posterior iliac crest or another site chosen by the physician. Broader findings and caveats from the paper: The relatively low number and heterogeneity of intestinal transplant patients limited the conclusions. Patients with donor T cell macrochimerism had high GvH to HvG T cell clonal ratios in their allografts. Early after transplant, peak levels of circulating GvH clones were associated with declines in HvG clones. GvH clones turned up in recipient bone marrow, with some appearing earlier in ileal mucosa or blood, a pattern consistent with an intestinal mucosal origin.

Inclusive of the bounding cysteine and phenylalanine, the CDR3 is 16 residues long. Only the CDR3 region is kept as DNA, spanning 48 bases read in frame from base 1. V has 2 bases trimmed and J has 4 bases trimmed; junction bases matching no gene number 7. CDR1 and CDR2 were assigned from the germline V gene (reference sequence) as LNHNV and YYDKDF. Library preparation employed the immunoSEQ multiplex PCR assay. High-throughput TCR-beta CDR3 sequencing of genomic DNA from most patients was performed by Adaptive Biotechnologies. The original pipeline was this. Adaptive's ImmunoSEQ software was the source of the TCR sequencing data for about 20 patients, while a few other patients were processed with MiXCR and VDJtools. Because the origin of CDR3 nucleotide sequences shared between donor and recipient could not be assigned, those sequences were removed. To be classed as alloreactive, a clone needed at least 2-fold expansion over unstimulated cells and a minimum CFSE-low frequency of 0.002% (template counts) or 0.001% (read counts). Mappable clones were those detected in sequenced pre-transplant spleen, lymph node, or MLR CFSE-low populations of the donor or recipient. The cumulative frequency of alloreactive clones was calculated as a percentage of all sequences, weighted by copy number. The table was pulled from immuneACCESS by TCRdb, which kept in-frame rearrangements only. Such tables lose some clones; where checked, under half of the loss comes from unresolved V genes, and the rest has no known cause. V and J calls and clone size come straight from that table; D and trimming were deduced from the DNA. Present in this sample are 15,000 to 20,000 clones, about 87% of which were seen just once. The ten largest clones represent over 6.5% of the sample.

This chain is built from TRBV15 and TRBJ2-2, and 7 junction bases match TRBD1. Sample: bone marrow, taken approximately 130 days after intestinal transplantation. The receptor's source is a human patient who received an intestinal transplant, so some T cells may come from the graft donor. The CDR3 has the sequence CATSRLWTGPTGELFF. The sequenced DNA: TGTGCCACCAGCAGACTTTGGACAGGACCCACCGGGGAGCTGTTTTTT.